These 9 T cell receptor beta chains share one sample of origin, sequenced in a study of OX40 agonist ivuxolimab in advanced cancers. Here immunoSEQ multiplex PCR was the method, and the copy in TCRdb shows in-frame clones only, minus some. In the table there are roughly 67,000 clones, 84% of which are singletons. Sequenced material: CD4+ or CD8+ T cells sorted from blood, taken in a trial of the OX40 agonist ivuxolimab. All receptors come from an adult with an advanced solid tumor such as melanoma, head and neck, liver or kidney cancer.

The gene calls are TRBV6-6 and TRBJ1-5, with no clear D. V was shortened by 6 bases and J by 2 bases, with 14 bases between the two germline ends. Germline V gene lookup returns CDR1 MNHNY and CDR2 SVGAGI (reference sequence). The length of the CDR3 is 15 residues. The CDR3 here is CASSYRVVGNQPQHF. CDR3 nucleotides: TGTGCCAGCAGCTATAGGGTGGTGGGCAATCAGCCCCAGCATTTT.

This clone was seen only once. The V and J genes are TRBV28 and TRBJ2-5; 7 nucleotides align to TRBD1. Trimming removed 5 bases from V and 1 base from J; junction bases left unmatched: 4. CDR1 and CDR2 (germline): MDHEN, SYDVKM. The CDR3 runs to 14 residues. DNA for the CDR3: TGTGCCAGCAGTCCGGGACAGATCCAAGAGACCCAGTACTTC. Translated: CASSPGQIQETQYF.

This clone is labeled as medium-sized. The genes are TRBV4-1 and TRBJ1-2, with D unresolved. The CDR3 has 13 residues. Looked up from germline, CDR1 is MGHRA and CDR2 is YSYEKL. V was clipped by 0 bases and J by 7 bases, with 9 bases between them. The CDR3 loop reads CASSQDRASGYTF. CDR3 nucleotides: TGCGCCAGCAGCCAAGATCGAGCGAGTGGCTACACCTTC.

This chain links TRBV5-1 with TRBJ1-6, with D unresolved. Trimming shortened V by 3 bases and J by 8 bases, and 15 bases separated the two germline ends. Germline V CDR1 and CDR2: SGHRS, YFSETQ. This CDR3 comprises 15 residues. CDR3 in DNA: TGCGCCAGCAGCTCTTTACAAGGGATTTATTCACCCCTCCACTTT. The encoded protein is CASSSLQGIYSPLHF.

As to this clone: An end of the junction differs from the germline gene, which may be a read error. The V call is TRBV7-7, the J call TRBJ2-2; D is ambiguous. In germline, CDR1 is SSHAT, CDR2 FNYEAQ (reference sequence). The CDR3 loop spans 13 amino acids. The chain's CDR3 is CASSASGGGELFF. In nucleotides, the CDR3 is TGTGCTAGCAGCGCGTCCGGTGGCGGGGAGCTGTTTTTT.

The chain uses TRBV19 and TRBJ1-5; 7 bases align to TRBD1. Germline CDR1 is LNHDA and CDR2 is SQIVND (reference sequence). V lost 1 base and J lost 7; bases outside the gene matches: 10. The CDR3 loop spans 16 amino acids. DNA for the CDR3: TGTGCCAGTAGTATAGGAGGAGGGGGCGCCGGGCAGCCCCAGCATTTT. Its protein product is CASSIGGGGAGQPQHF. Variable domain in full (rest from reference TRBV19 and TRBJ1-5): DGGITQSPKYLFRKEGQNVTLSCEQNLNHDAMYWYRQDPGQGLRLIYYSQIVNDFQKGDIAEGYSVSREKKESFPLTVTSAQKNPTAFYLCASSIGGGGAGQPQHFGDGTRLSIL.

The chain has TRBV7-2 and TRBJ1-4; D may be TRBD1 (6 bases). This CDR3 region has 15 residues. Germline CDR1 SGHTA, CDR2 FQGNSA. The V end lost 1 base, the J end lost 4 bases, and 10 bases lay between the germline ends. CDR3 coding DNA: TGTGCCAGCAGCTTAGTCGGACAGTTTAATGAAAAACTGTTTTTT. It yields the protein CASSLVGQFNEKLFF.

The chain combines TRBV28 with TRBJ1-2; tentative D call: TRBD1 (6 bases). Trimming stripped 4 bases from V and 5 bases from J, with 11 bases between. The V gene's germline CDR1 is MDHEN and CDR2 SYDVKM. The CDR3 consists of 13 residues. CDR3 loop: CASSYRVQYGYTF. The CDR3 nucleotides are TGTGCCAGCAGTTACAGGGTTCAATATGGCTACACCTTC.

The V call is TRBV5-1, the J call TRBJ2-5; D is perhaps TRBD1 or TRBD2 (5 bases each). This CDR3 is built from 14 residues. V was trimmed by 2 bases and J by 3 bases, leaving 11 bases between them. Per the germline V gene, CDR1 is SGHRS and CDR2 is YFSETQ. This chain's CDR3 is CASSFGTVKETQYF. CDR3 coding DNA: TGCGCCAGCAGCTTCGGGACGGTCAAAGAGACCCAGTACTTC.